These 14 T cell receptor beta chains were sequenced from one sample in a study of ipilimumab plus nivolumab after autologous stem cell transplantation. The method was immunoSEQ multiplex PCR; TCRdb's version includes in-frame clones alone and lacks a portion of them. The repertoire holds around 20,000 clones, with 70% to 85% as singletons. Sample: PBMCs, taken in a trial of ipilimumab plus nivolumab as post-transplant consolidation. Receptors were obtained from a male donor with diffuse large B-cell lymphoma.

The chain recombines TRBV5-1 with TRBJ1-1; the match to TRBD1 covers 7 bases. There are 13 residues in the CDR3. The J segment lost 8 bases and the V segment lost 4 bases, leaving 8 bases of the junction unmatched. Looked up from germline, CDR1 is SGHRS and CDR2 is YFSETQ. CDR3 in DNA: TGCGCCAGCAGCCGTAACCGGGACAGAGAAGCTTTCTTT. Translating gives CASSRNRDREAFF.

V and J are TRBV19 and TRBJ1-4; no clear D. The germline V gene encodes CDR1 LNHDA and CDR2 SQIVND (reference sequence). The CDR3 covers 12 residues. V lost 4 bases and J 8 bases, leaving 8 bases between the germline ends. The DNA for the CDR3 is TGTGCCAGTAGTAAAGGTGGGGAAAAACTGTTTTTT. This sequence encodes CASSKGGEKLFF.

The V gene is TRBV6-1, the J gene TRBJ2-7; 10 bases are a match to TRBD1. V was clipped by 4 bases and J by 4 bases; unmatched bases: 7. There are 15 residues in the CDR3. Germline CDR1 is MNHNS and CDR2 is SASEGT. The DNA of the CDR3 is TGTGCCAGCAGTGGCCGGGACAGGGGCCAGTACGAGCAGTACTTC. Its protein product is CASSGRDRGQYEQYF.

This clone has more than one count but fewer than ten. The chain combines TRBV9 with TRBJ1-1; no reliable D call. This CDR3 has 15 residues. Between the trimmed V and J ends, which lost 0 bases and 1 base, there was a span of 10 bases. In germline, CDR1 is SGDLS, CDR2 YYNGEE. The CDR3 DNA is TGTGCCAGCAGCGTAGTTCCAGTAGGGAACACTGAAGCTTTCTTT. Its protein is CASSVVPVGNTEAFF.

The rearrangement uses TRBV5-8 and TRBJ1-6; D is possibly TRBD1 (5 bases). Between the trimmed V and J ends, which lost 1 base and 0 bases, there was a span of 11 bases. CDR1 and CDR2 from the germline V gene are SGHTS and YDEGEE. The CDR3 runs to 17 residues. The CDR3 bases are TGTGCCAGCAGCTTGCAGGGCGGGAGCTCCTATAATTCACCCCTCCACTTT. It specifies CASSLQGGSSYNSPLHF.

This clone came up a few times. The V call is TRBV7-9, the J call TRBJ1-6; D is undetermined. V dropped 5 bases and J dropped 7 bases, with 6 bases sitting between them. There are 12 residues in the CDR3. The germline gives CDR1 SEHNR, CDR2 FQNEAQ (reference sequence). The CDR3 nucleotides read TGTGCCAGCAGCCTAGAAAATTCACCCCTCCACTTT. This codes for CASSLENSPLHF.

The chain is built from TRBV28 and TRBJ2-7; a possible D gene is TRBD1 (8 bases). Germline V gene data show CDR1 as MDHEN and CDR2 as SYDVKM. CDR3 size: 15 residues. Trimming removed 2 bases at V and 6 bases at J, with 17 bases between. CDR3 DNA: TGTGCCAGCAGTTTACGTGGTAACAGGGGGGGCGAGCAGTACTTC. This codes for CASSLRGNRGGEQYF.

Only a few counts were recorded for this clone. The CDR3, as DNA: TGCAGCGTTGGTTCATCTCAGCGGGATACGCAGTATTTT. Its protein product is CSVGSSQRDTQYF. The chain carries TRBV29-1 and TRBJ2-3, with a possible D match to TRBD2 (5 bases). Germline CDR1 SQVTM, CDR2 ANQGSEA. The CDR3 is 13 residues long. Trimming left V 4 bases short and J 6 bases short, with 14 bases between.

The chain carries TRBV7-6 and TRBJ1-4, with no clear D. Trimming took off 1 base at V and 3 bases at J, with 24 bases between the two ends. Germline V gene data show CDR1 as SGHVS and CDR2 as FNYEAQ. The CDR3 has 20 residues. CDR3 bases: TGTGCCAGCAGCTTAGAGTACAGCCGGGTCGTCGGCCGACCTAATGAAAAACTGTTTTTT. It codes for CASSLEYSRVVGRPNEKLFF.

The chain uses TRBV7-9 and TRBJ2-1; D might be TRBD2 (6 bases). Germline V gene data show CDR1 as SEHNR and CDR2 as FQNEAQ (reference sequence). This CDR3 spans 11 amino acids. Between the trimmed V and J ends, which lost 3 bases and 9 bases, there was a span of 6 bases. The CDR3 spells CASSLEGEQFF. Written as DNA, the CDR3 is TGTGCCAGCAGCTTGGAGGGTGAGCAGTTCTTC.

The CDR3 DNA follows: TGTGCCAGCAGCTTCAGCGGGGGAAACACAGATACGCAGTATTTT. It translates to CASSFSGGNTDTQYF. This chain uses TRBV28 with TRBJ2-3, with 8 bases that match TRBD2. The V and J ends lost 6 bases and 2 bases, in that order; junction bases with no gene match: 7. Germline V lookup: CDR1 MDHEN, CDR2 SYDVKM. The length of the CDR3 is 15 residues.

The rearrangement uses TRBV28 and TRBJ1-6; 7 bases align to TRBD1. The germline V gene encodes CDR1 MDHEN and CDR2 SYDVKM. Trimming at V came to 4 bases and at J to 9 bases, leaving 6 bases not matched to a gene. The CDR3 spans 14 residues. The CDR3 loop reads CASSWTGLGSPLHF. The CDR3 DNA is TGTGCCAGCAGTTGGACAGGCCTGGGTTCACCCCTCCACTTT.

The V and J genes are TRBV12-5 and TRBJ1-5; 7 bases line up with TRBD1. The CDR3 has 13 residues. Germline CDR1 reads LGHNT; CDR2 reads FRNRAP. Trimming took 5 bases from V and 7 from J; bases not matched to a gene: 5. In nucleotides, the CDR3 is TGTGCTAGTGGTAACAGGGGTCGGCAGCCCCAGCATTTT. Its protein product is CASGNRGRQPQHF.

This clone is a singleton in its sample. The CDR3 DNA sequence: TGCGCCAGCAGCCAAGATGTTAGCTCTGGGGCCAACGTCCTGACTTTC. This gives the protein CASSQDVSSGANVLTF. The chain employs TRBV4-3 and TRBJ2-6; no definite D call. Germline V gene lookup returns CDR1 LGHNA and CDR2 YSLEER. This CDR3 has 16 amino acids. Trimming shortened V by 0 bases and J by 0 bases, and 6 bases separated the two germline ends.